Shown below are 5 T cell receptor beta chains from a single sample sequenced in a study of T cells in tuberculosis. Data came from immunoSEQ multiplex PCR; TCRdb stores just in-frame clones and leaves some out. Of some 49,000 clones listed, about 96% were seen once; the top ten hold more than 1.2%. Described time point: new active TB diagnosis, blood taken before or within 7 days of starting treatment. The source was PBMCs, collected at tuberculosis diagnosis. The receptors were gathered from an adult with tuberculosis.

In its sample, this clone was seen once. The V call is TRBV5-4, the J call TRBJ2-1; 10 bases map to TRBD1. Germline assignment: CDR1 SGHNT and CDR2 YYREEE (reference sequence). This CDR3 region has 14 residues. V lost 3 bases, J lost 8 bases, and 5 bases stayed unmatched. CDR3 bases: TGTGCCAGCAGCTCGGGACAGGGGAGGCATGAGCAGTTCTTC. Protein sequence: CASSSGQGRHEQFF.

The genes are TRBV18 and TRBJ1-4; a weak D match, TRBD1 (5 bases). Germline CDR1 reads KGHSH; CDR2 reads LQKENI. The CDR3 runs 16 residues. V was pared by 6 bases and J by 8 bases, with 22 bases between. The CDR3 sequence: CASSPGGAGTGEKLFF. The DNA for the CDR3 is TGTGCCAGCTCCCCGGGGGGAGCTGGGACTGGCGAAAAACTGTTTTTT. The full variable domain, completed using reference TRBV18 and TRBJ1-4, is NAGVMQNPRHLVRRRGQEARLRCSPMKGHSHVYWYRQLPEEGLKFMVYLQKENIIDESGMPKERFSAEFPKEGPSILRIQQVVRGDSAAYFCASSPGGAGTGEKLFFGSGTQLSVL.

This clone was seen a handful of times. The rearrangement uses TRBV10-3 and TRBJ2-7, with D perhaps matching TRBD1 (5 bases). Germline V gene sequence: CDR1 ENHRY, CDR2 SYGVKD. The CDR3 runs to 15 residues. Trimming shortened V by 4 bases and J by 2 bases, and 15 bases separated the two germline ends. The CDR3 coding sequence is TGTGCCATCAGTGGGTCGGACATAGGACCCTACGAGCAGTACTTC. The encoded protein is CAISGSDIGPYEQYF.

CDR3 nucleotides: TGTGCCAGCAGGCCCACTAGCGGGAGCTCCTACGAGCAGTACTTC. Its translation: CASRPTSGSSYEQYF. The chain joins TRBV28 to TRBJ2-7; 11 nucleotides align to TRBD2. The germline gives CDR1 MDHEN, CDR2 SYDVKM. V shed 6 bases, J shed 0 bases, and the junction held 4 bases outside the gene matches. This CDR3 spans 15 amino acids.

This clone was seen a single time. The gene calls are TRBV19 and TRBJ1-5; tentative D call: TRBD1 (6 bases). With 5 bases removed from V and 4 bases from J, the gap between germline ends came to 24 bases. The CDR3 runs 18 residues. Germline CDR1 reads LNHDA; CDR2 reads SQIVND (reference sequence). CDR3 protein: CASSSNWPARGKNQPQHF. As DNA, the CDR3 is TGTGCCAGTAGTTCAAATTGGCCGGCCAGGGGAAAGAATCAGCCCCAGCATTTT.